This T cell receptor beta chain came from a study of Ad26.COV2.S vaccination and SARS-CoV-2 variants. The wider study: Within the COV1001 Ad26.COV2.S trial arm, the donor was enrolled.

The treatment here: roughly 20 received Ad26.COV2.S at low or high dose, single or two shots; 5 received placebo; per-sample allocation not given. Day 63 after the first vaccine or placebo injection was the time point for sampling. This clone came up once. Trimming shortened V by 8 bases and J by 1 base, and 15 bases separated the two germline ends. Per the germline V gene, CDR1 is MNHEY and CDR2 is SVGAGI. This CDR3 has 15 amino acids. The data were produced by immunoSEQ multiplex PCR, yet TCRdb's version contains in-frame clones alone and is incomplete. Of under 500,000 clones detected, 92% appear once; the ten largest clones hold approximately 1.6%.

The chain couples TRBV6-5 to TRBJ1-5; the D gene is possibly TRBD1 (6 bases). This clonotype was obtained from a person aged 18-60 years who received the Ad26.COV2.S COVID-19 vaccine or a placebo. The sample consisted of peripheral blood, taken in a trial of Ad26.COV2.S vaccine versus placebo. Here the CDR3 DNA reads TGTGCCAGCGGGAAACAGGGTGGGAGCAATCAGCCCCAGCATTTT. It specifies CASGKQGGSNQPQHF.